The entry below describes one T cell receptor (beta chain). The data originate from a study of blood T cell repertoires in COVID-19. Study-wide context: The samples span acute and convalescent COVID-19 from the United States, Italy and Spain. Sample material is recorded as cDNA or gDNA derived from T cells, B-cell-depleted T cells, or PBMCs.

In the source study's methods: Amplifying reference gene primers gave estimates of nucleated cell counts. This table comes from immunoSEQ multiplex PCR, and its TCRdb copy is limited to in-frame clones, with some not included. Clone size and V and J calls were adopted from that table, with D and trimming inferred from the DNA. In the table there are around 260,000 clones, roughly 86% of which are singletons. The CDR3 contains 14 residues. Per germline, CDR1 SQVTM and CDR2 ANQGSEA. Trimming stripped 1 base from V and 10 bases from J, with 17 bases between. The sample was peripheral blood. The chain is built from TRBV29-1 and TRBJ2-1; perhaps TRBD1 as D (5 bases). This sequence originates from a man between 18 and 35 years old with active or convalescent COVID-19. CDR3 sequence: CSVEGASRVGEQFF. CDR3 nucleotide sequence: TGCAGCGTTGAAGGTGCGAGCAGGGTAGGGGAGCAGTTCTTC.